This T cell receptor (beta chain) was documented in a study of T cell responses to AZD1222 COVID-19 vaccine. Study-level results: Donors skewed white British and female; clonal diversity was possibly underestimated. No repertoire was sampled before or during the peak T cell response, only after it. A rise in Spike-specific TCR breadth and depth followed two AZD1222 doses. Variant regions that are unmutated are reportedly the target of nearly half of spike-specific TCRs.

This clone occurred once. Its target is unknown. Clones were read by immunoSEQ multiplex PCR, and TCRdb kept only the in-frame ones, dropping some. The sample has roughly 150,000 clones, approximately 88% seen once; the top ten hold more than 3%. The sequence derives from an adult in good health. The material was peripheral blood, obtained on day 0 of MenACWY control vaccination.

The CDR3 coding sequence is TGTGCCAGCAGGACGGGGGAGATGGGTGGCTACACCTTC. It specifies CASRTGEMGGYTF. The chain employs TRBV2 and TRBJ1-2, with D tentatively TRBD1 (5 bases). Germline CDR1 is SNHLY and CDR2 is FYNNEI. The CDR3 totals 13 residues. Trimming cost V 6 bases and J 7 bases, with 15 bases left between them.